The 24 T cell receptor beta chains below all came from one sample that was sequenced in a study of blood T cell repertoires in COVID-19. The method was immunoSEQ multiplex PCR; TCRdb's version includes in-frame clones alone and lacks a portion of them. The sample lists roughly 170,000 clones; roughly 83% were seen once. The sample was PBMCs or T cells enriched from blood (not recorded which). The receptor source for this set is a woman in her fifties or sixties who had recovered from COVID-19.

For this clone: This specimen includes other DNA sequences encoding the same CDR3. This chain links TRBV18 with TRBJ2-7, with TRBD1 matching 7 bases. The V gene end was trimmed by 3 bases and the J gene end by 3 bases; junction bases not matched to a gene: 2. Germline CDR1 and CDR2: KGHSH and LQKENI. CDR3 size: 13 residues. The CDR3 protein is CASSPGTVYEQYV. DNA of the CDR3: TGTGCCAGCTCACCGGGGACAGTCTACGAGCAGTACGTC.

This clone has just one count. This chain joins TRBV6-5 and TRBJ2-5, with TRBD2 as a possible D gene (6 bases). With 6 bases removed from V and 4 bases from J, the gap between germline ends came to 12 bases. The CDR3 has 13 amino acids. Germline V gene sequence: CDR1 MNHEY, CDR2 SVGAGI. Here the CDR3 DNA reads TGTGCCAGCAGGATGGGAGGAACAGAGACCCAGTACTTC. It specifies CASRMGGTETQYF.

The rearrangement uses TRBV4-2 and TRBJ2-5; D perhaps matches TRBD2 (5 bases). V lost 8 bases, J lost 3 bases, and 13 bases lay in between. Germline-derived CDR1 and CDR2 are LGHNA and YNFKEQ. The CDR3 is 13 residues long. The CDR3 coding sequence is TGTGCCAGCCGCTACCGGGAAGAAGAGACCCAGTACTTC. It encodes CASRYREEETQYF.

This chain connects TRBV5-4 to TRBJ1-6; TRBD1 aligns across 10 bases. This CDR3 comprises 14 residues. Germline V gene data show CDR1 as SGHNT and CDR2 as YYREEE (reference sequence). Losses at the gene ends were 4 bases for V and 8 bases for J; bases not matched to a gene: 3. Here the CDR3 reads CASSPGTGDSPLHF. The DNA for the CDR3 is TGTGCCAGCAGCCCCGGGACAGGGGATTCACCCCTCCACTTT. Based on the CDR3 plus reference TRBV5-4 and TRBJ1-6, the full variable domain is ETGVTQSPTHLIKTRGQQVTLRCSSQSGHNTVSWYQQALGQGPQFIFQYYREEENGRGNFPPRFSGLQFPNYSSELNVNALELDDSALYLCASSPGTGDSPLHFGNGTRLTVT.

CDR3 in amino acids: CASSSPRTDPFF. DNA for the CDR3: TGTGCCAGCAGCTCCCCTCGGACAGACCCGTTCTTC. This chain links TRBV7-2 with TRBJ2-1; possible D gene TRBD1, 6 bases. Germline CDR1 reads SGHTA; CDR2 reads FQGNSA. Trimming took 4 bases from V and 15 from J, leaving 16 bases between them. This CDR3 comprises 12 residues.

This sequence joins TRBV5-5 and TRBJ2-1; the D is unclear. The CDR3 loop spans 12 amino acids. Looked up from germline, CDR1 is SGHKS and CDR2 is YYEKEE (reference sequence). Trimming pared 4 bases from V and 6 bases from J, leaving 8 bases between. The CDR3 region is CASSQNSNEQFF. The CDR3 DNA is TGTGCCAGCAGCCAAAATAGCAATGAGCAGTTCTTC.

This clone was seen only a few times. The genes are TRBV4-1 and TRBJ1-2, with 10 bases lining up with TRBD1. Germline loops: CDR1 MGHRA, CDR2 YSYEKL. This CDR3 contains 16 residues. With 2 bases clipped from V and 4 bases from J, the junction kept 7 bases outside the gene matches. The CDR3 DNA sequence: TGCGCCAGCAGCCAAATAGTCGGACAGGGGGGCTATGGCTACACCTTC. Translating gives CASSQIVGQGGYGYTF.

This clone was seen a few times. This chain links TRBV2 with TRBJ1-6; D gene ambiguous. The CDR3 is 11 amino acids. V gave up 7 bases and J gave up 9 bases, with 7 bases separating them. Germline CDR1 reads SNHLY; CDR2 reads FYNNEI. CDR3 in amino acids: CASTVGSPLHF. Here the CDR3 DNA reads TGTGCCAGCACTGTCGGTTCACCCCTCCACTTT.

This clone has more than one count but fewer than ten. The chain has TRBV27 and TRBJ1-4, with TRBD1 as a possible D gene (5 bases). CDR3 length: 14 residues. V gave up 6 bases and J gave up 1 base, with 9 bases separating them. Germline V gene lookup returns CDR1 MNHEY and CDR2 SMNVEV (reference sequence). The CDR3 region has the DNA TGTGCCAGCAGATCCGGGGGAACTAATGAAAAACTGTTTTTT. Translation: CASRSGGTNEKLFF.

The rearrangement links TRBV24-1 to TRBJ2-2; a weak D match, TRBD2 (6 bases). Germline V gives CDR1 KGHDR, CDR2 SFDVKD. The CDR3 is 14 amino acids. V lost 7 bases and J 5 bases, leaving 13 bases between the germline ends. CDR3 sequence reads: CATSLGGITGELFF. The CDR3 region has the DNA TGTGCCACCAGCCTGGGGGGTATAACCGGGGAGCTGTTTTTT.

The V call is TRBV11-2, the J call TRBJ2-5, with a tentative D call TRBD2 (6 bases). Germline assignment: CDR1 SGHAT and CDR2 FQNNGV. The CDR3 runs to 15 residues. V was clipped by 5 bases and J by 5 bases, with 18 bases between them. For the CDR3, the DNA is TGTGCCAGCAGCCGCGGGATGGGGGGTGGGGAGACCCAGTACTTC. This encodes CASSRGMGGGETQYF.

The chain uses TRBV15 and TRBJ1-1; D gene unclear. Germline V lookup: CDR1 LNHNV, CDR2 YYDKDF (reference sequence). CDR3 length: 14 amino acids. V was trimmed by 6 bases and J by 0 bases, leaving 11 bases between them. The CDR3 protein is CATSSSKLNTEAFF. The CDR3 DNA reads TGTGCCACCAGTTCGAGTAAACTGAACACTGAAGCTTTCTTT.

The chain carries TRBV27 and TRBJ2-1; 16 bases map to TRBD2. V shed 5 bases, J shed 2 bases, and the junction held 3 bases outside the gene matches. Germline-derived CDR1 and CDR2 are MNHEY and SMNVEV (reference sequence). The CDR3 is 17 residues long. CDR3: CASSLGLAGGPYNEQFF. The DNA of the CDR3 is TGTGCCAGCAGTCTGGGACTAGCGGGGGGGCCCTACAATGAGCAGTTCTTC.

V usage is TRBV6-5 and J usage is TRBJ2-3; TRBD1 matches 7 bases. The CDR3 consists of 12 residues. V shed 6 bases, J shed 6 bases, and the junction held 3 bases outside the gene matches. Germline V lookup: CDR1 MNHEY, CDR2 SVGAGI. CDR3 sequence: CASSGQADTQYF. The CDR3 nucleotides read TGTGCCAGCAGCGGACAGGCCGATACGCAGTATTTT.

The V gene is TRBV7-2, the J gene TRBJ2-5; D is undetermined. Germline-derived CDR1 and CDR2 are SGHTA and FQGNSA. V dropped 4 bases and J dropped 4 bases, with 10 bases sitting between them. The length of the CDR3 is 13 residues. CDR3 sequence: CASSSTIRETQYF. DNA of the CDR3: TGTGCCAGCAGCTCCACTATCAGAGAGACCCAGTACTTC.

The rearrangement joins TRBV6-1 to TRBJ1-2; 7 positions match TRBD1. V was pared by 6 bases and J by 6 bases, with 10 bases of the junction left unmatched. This CDR3 region has 14 residues. In germline, CDR1 is MNHNS, CDR2 SASEGT. The CDR3 sequence is CASSRDRVKDGYTF. CDR3 bases: TGTGCCAGCAGCCGCGACAGGGTGAAGGATGGCTACACCTTC.

CDR3 sequence reads: CASSFHPDSQETQYF. DNA of the CDR3: TGTGCCAGCAGCTTCCACCCGGACTCTCAAGAGACCCAGTACTTC. This chain connects TRBV11-2 to TRBJ2-5; TRBD2 might be the D (5 bases). The V end lost 3 bases, the J end lost 2 bases, and 13 bases lay between the germline ends. The length of the CDR3 is 15 residues. Germline V gene lookup returns CDR1 SGHAT and CDR2 FQNNGV.

V gene TRBV15 combines with J gene TRBJ1-6, with 7 bases aligning to TRBD1. This CDR3 has 16 amino acids. CDR1 and CDR2 from the germline V gene are LNHNV and YYDKDF (reference sequence). The junction had 1 base not matched to a gene; V was cut back by 0 bases and J by 2 bases. In DNA, the CDR3 is TGTGCCACCAGCAGAGATGACAGGGCCTATAATTCACCCCTCCACTTT. As protein: CATSRDDRAYNSPLHF.

This chain uses TRBV18 with TRBJ2-1; D remains ambiguous. Trimming took 3 bases from V and 9 from J, leaving 9 bases between them. This CDR3 has 12 residues. Germline V gene data show CDR1 as KGHSH and CDR2 as LQKENI. CDR3 nucleotide sequence: TGTGCCAGCTCACCCCAGGAAATTGAGCAGTTCTTC. This encodes CASSPQEIEQFF.

This chain links TRBV6-2 or TRBV6-3 with TRBJ2-6, with TRBD2 matching over 10 bases. J was trimmed by 0 bases and V by 6 bases; bases with no gene match: 8. CDR1 is MNHEY and CDR2 is SVGEGT in the germline V gene. This CDR3 spans 18 amino acids. The CDR3 DNA is TGTGCCAGCAGCCGTCGAACTAGCGGGATCTCTGGGGCCAACGTCCTGACTTTC. Amino acids: CASSRRTSGISGANVLTF.

This clone came up a few times. The J gene is TRBJ1-2, the V gene TRBV10-1; 8 bases match TRBD1. Germline loops: CDR1 WNHNN, CDR2 SYGVQD (reference sequence). This CDR3 is 14 amino acids long. Trimming took 3 bases from V and 5 from J; bases not matched to a gene: 5. CDR3 DNA sequence: TGCGCCAGCAGTGACTACGGACAGGGATATGGCTACACCTTC. It is translated as CASSDYGQGYGYTF.

The genes are TRBV3-1 (or the pseudogene TRBV3-2) and TRBJ1-2, with D possibly being TRBD1 (6 bases). The V gene's germline CDR1 is LGHDT and CDR2 YNNKEL (reference sequence). The CDR3 contains 13 residues. V was clipped by 4 bases and J by 8 bases, with 14 bases between them. The chain's CDR3 is CASSRGTSEGYTF. CDR3 nucleotide sequence: TGTGCCAGCAGCCGAGGGACATCGGAGGGCTACACCTTC.

The chain combines TRBV6-1 with TRBJ1-2; D gene uncertain. V gave up 3 bases and J gave up 10 bases, with 18 bases separating them. Germline V gene data show CDR1 as MNHNS and CDR2 as SASEGT. The CDR3 is made up of 14 amino acids. The CDR3 DNA is TGTGCCAGCAGTGATCTGGGAGCTATGGAGGACTACACCTTC. Encoded protein: CASSDLGAMEDYTF.

This clone showed up just a few times. The J gene is TRBJ1-2, the V gene TRBV28, with TRBD1 as a possible D gene (5 bases). The germline gives CDR1 MDHEN, CDR2 SYDVKM. V was shortened by 4 bases and J by 8 bases, with 23 bases between the two germline ends. The CDR3 spans 16 residues. In DNA form, the CDR3 reads TGTGCCAGCAGTTCCCGGGGGACTCCGGGCCGGCGGGGCTACACCTTC. It specifies CASSSRGTPGRRGYTF.